This TCR beta chain was observed in a study of radiation and T cells in renal cell carcinoma. Study background: Nephrectomy followed 15 Gy stereotactic body radiation by 4 weeks.

Worth noting for this clone: Its antigen is undetermined.

Study-level findings and limits: Top tumor clonotypes rose in blood 2 weeks post-radiation, then contracted.

Profiled with immunoSEQ multiplex PCR; TCRdb holds only in-frame clones, not every one. The top ten hold roughly 37% of the sample, which has about 22,000 clones, 80% seen once. The time point denotes: baseline pretreatment blood. Treatment: 15 Gy SBRT to primary tumor, nephrectomy 4 weeks later. Serial blood draws occurred at baseline and 2 and 4 weeks post-SBRT. This receptor was obtained from a man aged 55 to 70 with renal cell carcinoma. The source was blood, collected from a patient whose treatment included radiotherapy and nephrectomy.

CDR3 amino acids: CASSLEGSVSYEQYF. In DNA, the CDR3 is TGTGCCAGCAGCTTAGAGGGTTCGGTTTCCTACGAGCAGTACTTC. This rearrangement joins TRBV11-3 to TRBJ2-7; no reliable D call. V was trimmed by 0 bases and J by 1 base, leaving 10 bases between them. This CDR3 has 15 residues. The germline V gene has CDR1 SGHNT and CDR2 YENEEA.